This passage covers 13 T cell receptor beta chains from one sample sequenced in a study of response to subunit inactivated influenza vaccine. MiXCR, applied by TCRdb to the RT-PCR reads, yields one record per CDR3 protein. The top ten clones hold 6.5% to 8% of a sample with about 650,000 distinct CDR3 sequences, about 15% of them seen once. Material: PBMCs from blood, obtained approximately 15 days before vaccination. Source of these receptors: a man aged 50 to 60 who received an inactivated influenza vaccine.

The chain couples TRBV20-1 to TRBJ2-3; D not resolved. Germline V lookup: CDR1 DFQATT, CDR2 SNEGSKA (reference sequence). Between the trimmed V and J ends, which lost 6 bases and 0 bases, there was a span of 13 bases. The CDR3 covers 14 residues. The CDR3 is CSARKVASTDTQYF. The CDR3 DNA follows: TGCAGTGCCCGGAAAGTTGCAAGCACAGATACGCAGTATTTT.

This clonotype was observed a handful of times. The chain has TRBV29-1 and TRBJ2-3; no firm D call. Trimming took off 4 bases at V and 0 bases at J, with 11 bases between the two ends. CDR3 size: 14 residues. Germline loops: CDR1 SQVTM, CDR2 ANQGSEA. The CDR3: CSVGLRFSTDTQYF. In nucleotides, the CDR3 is TGCAGCGTTGGTCTAAGATTTAGCACAGATACGCAGTATTTT.

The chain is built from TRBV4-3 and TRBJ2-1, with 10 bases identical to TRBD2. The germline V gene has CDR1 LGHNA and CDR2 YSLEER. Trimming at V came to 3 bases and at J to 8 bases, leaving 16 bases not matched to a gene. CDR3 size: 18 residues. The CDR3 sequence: CASSQGGLANPQGDEQFF. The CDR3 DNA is TGCGCCAGCAGCCAGGGGGGACTAGCGAACCCCCAGGGGGATGAGCAGTTCTTC.

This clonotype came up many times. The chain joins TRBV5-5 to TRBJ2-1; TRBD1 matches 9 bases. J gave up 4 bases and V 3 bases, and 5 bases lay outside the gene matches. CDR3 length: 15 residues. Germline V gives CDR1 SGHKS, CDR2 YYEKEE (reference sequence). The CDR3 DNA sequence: TGTGCCAGCAGCTCCCGGGACAGGGAATACAATGAGCAGTTCTTC. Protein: CASSSRDREYNEQFF.

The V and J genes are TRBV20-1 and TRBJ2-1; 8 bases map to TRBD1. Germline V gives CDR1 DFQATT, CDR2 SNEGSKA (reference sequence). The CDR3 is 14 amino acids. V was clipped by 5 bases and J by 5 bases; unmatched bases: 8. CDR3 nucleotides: TGCAGTGCTTTGGACAGGGTGAATCACAATGAGCAGTTCTTC. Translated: CSALDRVNHNEQFF.

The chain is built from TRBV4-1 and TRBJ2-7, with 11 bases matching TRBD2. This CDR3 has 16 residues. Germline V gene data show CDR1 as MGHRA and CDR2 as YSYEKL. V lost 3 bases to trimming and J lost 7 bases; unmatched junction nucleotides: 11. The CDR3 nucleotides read TGCGCCAGCAGCCAGAGGACTAGCGGGCTCCTTACTGAGCAGTACTTC. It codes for CASSQRTSGLLTEQYF.

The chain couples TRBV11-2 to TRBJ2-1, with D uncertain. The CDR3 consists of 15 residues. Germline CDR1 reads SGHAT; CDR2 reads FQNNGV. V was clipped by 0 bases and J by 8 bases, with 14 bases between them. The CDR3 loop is CASSLEGLYYHEQFF. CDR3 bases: TGTGCCAGCAGCTTAGAGGGTCTTTATTATCATGAGCAGTTCTTC. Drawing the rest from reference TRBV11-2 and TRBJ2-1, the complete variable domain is EAGVAQSPRYKIIEKRQSVAFWCNPISGHATLYWYQQILGQGPKLLIQFQNNGVVDDSQLPKDRFSAERLKGVDSTLKIQPAKLEDSAVYLCASSLEGLYYHEQFFGPGTRLTVL.

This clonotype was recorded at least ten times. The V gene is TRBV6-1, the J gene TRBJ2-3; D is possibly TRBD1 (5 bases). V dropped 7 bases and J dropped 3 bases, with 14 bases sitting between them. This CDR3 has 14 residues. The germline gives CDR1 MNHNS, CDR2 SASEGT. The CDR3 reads CASTESGRTDTQYF. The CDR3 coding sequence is TGTGCCAGCACCGAATCAGGGCGAACAGATACGCAGTATTTT.

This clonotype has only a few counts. For the CDR3, the DNA is TGTGCCATCAGTGAGCGTCGGGAAGAGACCCAGTACTTC. Its translation: CAISERREETQYF. This chain links TRBV10-3 with TRBJ2-5, with unresolved D. Trimming took 2 bases from V and 3 from J, leaving 7 bases between them. This CDR3 has 13 residues. Germline assignment: CDR1 ENHRY and CDR2 SYGVKD.

CDR3 region: CSARERQGPPNTIYF. The CDR3 DNA sequence: TGCAGTGCTAGAGAACGGCAGGGACCGCCAAACACCATATATTTT. V usage is TRBV20-1 and J usage is TRBJ1-3; weak D call: TRBD1 (5 bases). Germline V gene data show CDR1 as DFQATT and CDR2 as SNEGSKA (reference sequence). CDR3 size: 15 residues. V lost 0 bases and J 6 bases, leaving 15 bases between the germline ends.

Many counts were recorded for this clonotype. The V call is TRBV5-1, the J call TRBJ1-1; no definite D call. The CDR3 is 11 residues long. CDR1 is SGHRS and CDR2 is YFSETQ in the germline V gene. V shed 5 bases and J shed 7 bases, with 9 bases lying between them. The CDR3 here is CASRHEGEAFF. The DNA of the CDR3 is TGCGCCAGCAGACATGAGGGTGAAGCTTTCTTT.

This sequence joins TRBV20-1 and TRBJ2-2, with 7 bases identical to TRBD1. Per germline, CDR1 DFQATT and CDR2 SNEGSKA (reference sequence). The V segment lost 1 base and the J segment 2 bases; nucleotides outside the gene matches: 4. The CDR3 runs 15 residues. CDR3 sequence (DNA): TGCAGTGCTAGAGGGACAGGCTACAACACCGGGGAGCTGTTTTTT. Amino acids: CSARGTGYNTGELFF.

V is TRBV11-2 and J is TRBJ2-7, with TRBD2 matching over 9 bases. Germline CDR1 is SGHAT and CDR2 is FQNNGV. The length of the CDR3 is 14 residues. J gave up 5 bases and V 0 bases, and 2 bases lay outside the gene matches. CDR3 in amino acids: CASSLDRTSDEQYF. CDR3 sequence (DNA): TGTGCCAGCAGCTTAGATCGGACTAGCGACGAGCAGTACTTC.